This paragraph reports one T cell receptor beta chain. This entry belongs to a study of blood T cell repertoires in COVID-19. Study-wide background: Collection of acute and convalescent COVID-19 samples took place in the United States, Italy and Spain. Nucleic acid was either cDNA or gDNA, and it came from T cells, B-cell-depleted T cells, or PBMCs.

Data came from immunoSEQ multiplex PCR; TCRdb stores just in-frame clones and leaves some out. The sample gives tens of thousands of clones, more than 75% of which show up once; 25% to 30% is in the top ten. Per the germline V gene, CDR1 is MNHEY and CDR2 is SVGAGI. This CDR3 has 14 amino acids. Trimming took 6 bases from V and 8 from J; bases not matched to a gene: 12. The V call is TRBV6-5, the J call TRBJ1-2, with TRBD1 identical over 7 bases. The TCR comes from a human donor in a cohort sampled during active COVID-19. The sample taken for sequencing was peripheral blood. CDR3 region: CASSFSGTVRGYTF. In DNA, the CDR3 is TGTGCCAGCAGCTTCTCGGGGACAGTGAGGGGCTACACCTTC.